This is a list of T cell receptor beta chains from one sample in a study of blood T cell repertoires in COVID-19. Data came from immunoSEQ multiplex PCR; TCRdb stores just in-frame clones and leaves some out. The sample shows 350,000 to 400,000 clones, 85% to 90% of them seen only once. Sequencing used PBMCs or T cells enriched from blood (not recorded which). The receptor source for this set is a man aged 18 to 35 who had recovered from COVID-19. Both conserved end residues are part of each CDR3. Each record gives: J gene, V gene, D gene, clone size, CDR3 DNA, CDR3 protein. A D gene is named only where the DNA matches it firmly. A row's size may be missing; if present it is once, few, many or a size class.

J: TRBJ2-2; V: TRBV25-1; D: .; size: .; DNA: TGTGCCAGCAGTGATCCGGGCAGGGTGGACACCGGGGAGCTGTTTTTT; CDR3: CASSDPGRVDTGELFF
J: TRBJ2-3; V: TRBV9; D: .; size: .; DNA: TGTGCCAGCAGCGCGGGATTCACAGATACGCAGTATTTT; CDR3: CASSAGFTDTQYF
J: TRBJ1-5; V: TRBV19; D: TRBD1; size: .; DNA: TGTGCCAGTAGTATAGCCCGGGACAGGGCCTGGTGGAGCAATCAGCCCCAGCATTTT; CDR3: CASSIARDRAWWSNQPQHF
J: TRBJ1-2; V: TRBV6-5; D: TRBD1; size: few; DNA: TGTGCCAGCAGTTACGACGGACAGGGGAACTATGGCTACACCTTC; CDR3: CASSYDGQGNYGYTF
J: TRBJ1-1; V: TRBV10-3; D: TRBD1; size: once; DNA: TGTGCCAACAAAAAGACAGGGTCGGGAACTGAAGCTTTCTTT; CDR3: CANKKTGSGTEAFF
J: TRBJ2-7; V: TRBV19; D: TRBD1; size: .; DNA: TGTGCCAGTAGTATTGGTGTACAGGGGTACTACGAGCAGTACTTC; CDR3: CASSIGVQGYYEQYF
J: TRBJ1-1; V: TRBV19; D: TRBD1; size: .; DNA: TGTGCCAGTAGTCCTACAGGGGGCACTGAAGCTTTCTTT; CDR3: CASSPTGGTEAFF
J: TRBJ2-2; V: TRBV30; D: TRBD1; size: once; DNA: TGTGCCTGGACAGGGGGTGTGGAGCTGTTTTTT; CDR3: CAWTGGVELFF
J: TRBJ1-5; V: TRBV6-5; D: .; size: .; DNA: TGTGCCAGCAGCCCCCCTAATCAGCCCCAGCATTTT; CDR3: CASSPPNQPQHF
J: TRBJ1-2; V: TRBV19; D: TRBD1; size: .; DNA: TGTGCCAGCCAGGACAGGTTTTATGGCTACACCTTC; CDR3: CASQDRFYGYTF
J: TRBJ2-7; V: TRBV4-1; D: .; size: .; DNA: TGCGCCAGCAGCCAAATAGGGACTGGAAGCTCCTACGAGCAGTACTTC; CDR3: CASSQIGTGSSYEQYF
J: TRBJ2-3; V: TRBV7-2; D: TRBD1; size: .; DNA: TGTGCCAGCAGCTACAGGGGTCCGGGACCGGATACGCAGTATTTT; CDR3: CASSYRGPGPDTQYF
J: TRBJ1-2; V: TRBV28; D: TRBD1; size: .; DNA: TGTGCCAGCAGTTTGACAGGGGGAAACTATGGCTACACCTTC; CDR3: CASSLTGGNYGYTF
J: TRBJ2-1; V: TRBV14; D: .; size: .; DNA: TGTGCCAGCAGCCAATTGGGGGCGGGGGCCTACAATGAGCAGTTCTTC; CDR3: CASSQLGAGAYNEQFF
J: TRBJ2-2; V: TRBV19; D: .; size: .; DNA: TGTGCCAGTAGTATAGACCTGTCGGGGGTAGGGGAAACCGGGGAGCTGTTTTTT; CDR3: CASSIDLSGVGETGELFF
J: TRBJ2-2; V: TRBV5-6; D: .; size: .; DNA: TGTGCCAGCAGCTTGGGGGGGCCGGGTATCTTGACCGGGGAGCTGTTTTTT; CDR3: CASSLGGPGILTGELFF
J: TRBJ1-5; V: TRBV15; D: .; size: .; DNA: TGTGCCACCGCTGTTCAGGGCGATCAGCCCCAGCATTTT; CDR3: CATAVQGDQPQHF
J: TRBJ1-2; V: TRBV28; D: .; size: .; DNA: TGTGCCAGCACTCGTGAAGGGAGTGATGGCTACACCTTC; CDR3: CASTREGSDGYTF
J: TRBJ1-6; V: TRBV3-1/TRBV3-2; D: .; size: .; DNA: TGTGCCAGCAGCCAAGGCCCCAGCTCCTATAATTCACCCCTCCACTTT; CDR3: CASSQGPSSYNSPLHF
J: TRBJ1-2; V: TRBV2; D: TRBD1; size: .; DNA: TGTGCCAGCAGCGCGGGACAGGACTATGGCTACACCTTC; CDR3: CASSAGQDYGYTF
J: TRBJ2-2; V: TRBV19; D: TRBD2; size: .; DNA: TGTGCCAGTAGTGGACTAGCGGGAGAGGAATCCGGGGAGCTGTTTTTT; CDR3: CASSGLAGEESGELFF
J: TRBJ1-5; V: TRBV1; D: .; size: .; DNA: TGCATAACAGGACAAGTGGCCCCCCTTGGCAATCAGCCCCAGCATTTT; CDR3: CITGQVAPLGNQPQHF
J: TRBJ2-1; V: TRBV7-9; D: .; size: once; DNA: TGTGCCAGCAGCTTAGCAGGGGGAAAGTTATCGGTAGATGAGCAGTTCTTC; CDR3: CASSLAGGKLSVDEQFF
J: TRBJ1-2; V: TRBV6-5; D: TRBD1; size: .; DNA: TGTGCCAGCAGGGTGACAGGGAAAAATGGCTACACCTTC; CDR3: CASRVTGKNGYTF
J: TRBJ2-7; V: TRBV2; D: TRBD2; size: .; DNA: TGTGCCAGCAGTATTCGCACTAGCGGTTACGAGCAGTACTTC; CDR3: CASSIRTSGYEQYF
J: TRBJ2-3; V: TRBV2; D: TRBD2; size: .; DNA: TGTGCCAGCAGTAAGACTAGCGGGGGTGCTAGGACGCAGTATTTT; CDR3: CASSKTSGGARTQYF
J: TRBJ2-7; V: TRBV30; D: TRBD2; size: .; DNA: TGTGCCCAATCCCCGGGACTAGTCACCCACGAGCAGTACTTC; CDR3: CAQSPGLVTHEQYF
J: TRBJ1-2; V: TRBV19; D: .; size: once; DNA: TGTGCCAGCACGGAGAGAGATGATGGCTACACCTTC; CDR3: CASTERDDGYTF
J: TRBJ1-6; V: TRBV9; D: .; size: few; DNA: TGTGCCAGCAACCAGGGAGGGTCTTCACCCCTCCACTTT; CDR3: CASNQGGSSPLHF
J: TRBJ1-1; V: TRBV7-2; D: .; size: .; DNA: TGTGCCAGCAGCCCCAACGGGTTGGGGAACACTGAAGCTTTCTTT; CDR3: CASSPNGLGNTEAFF
J: TRBJ2-5; V: TRBV28; D: TRBD1; size: .; DNA: TGTGCCAGCAGTTTAAGGGGGCAGACCCAGTACTTC; CDR3: CASSLRGQTQYF
J: TRBJ2-3; V: TRBV29-1; D: TRBD2; size: .; DNA: TGCAGCGTTGAGGGGGGGAGTGTCGGCACAGATACGCAGTATTTT; CDR3: CSVEGGSVGTDTQYF
J: TRBJ2-3; V: TRBV7-9; D: .; size: .; DNA: TGTGCCAGCAGCTTCTCAGGAGGGGATACGCAGTATTTT; CDR3: CASSFSGGDTQYF
J: TRBJ2-2; V: TRBV28; D: .; size: .; DNA: TGTGCCAGCAGTGATAACCCGGGCGGGGAGCTGTTTTTT; CDR3: CASSDNPGGELFF
J: TRBJ1-6; V: TRBV18; D: .; size: .; DNA: TGTGCCAGCTCGCCCCAGGGTACCTATAATTCACCCCTCCACTTT; CDR3: CASSPQGTYNSPLHF
J: TRBJ2-1; V: TRBV19; D: TRBD2; size: few; DNA: TGTGCCAGTAGTATAGGCACTAGCGGGAGTTACAATGAGCAGTTCTTC; CDR3: CASSIGTSGSYNEQFF
J: TRBJ1-2; V: TRBV6-5; D: .; size: .; DNA: TGTGCCAGCAGTTTGAGGAGGGGTTGGGACGCTGGCTACACCTTC; CDR3: CASSLRRGWDAGYTF
J: TRBJ2-7; V: TRBV12-3/TRBV12-4; D: .; size: .; DNA: TGTGCCAGCAGTCCTACAGGGCCCTACGAGCAGTACTTC; CDR3: CASSPTGPYEQYF
J: TRBJ1-5; V: TRBV19; D: .; size: .; DNA: TGTGCCAGTAGTAGAGGGGGGGGACAACCCCAGCATTTT; CDR3: CASSRGGGQPQHF
J: TRBJ1-2; V: TRBV4-1; D: .; size: .; DNA: TGCGCCAGCAGCCCAGCAGGACAGCCCCATCGAGGCTACACCTTC; CDR3: CASSPAGQPHRGYTF
J: TRBJ1-2; V: TRBV9; D: TRBD1; size: .; DNA: TGTGCCAGCAGCATAAGGGGACAGGGCGGGTCCTATGGCTACACCTTC; CDR3: CASSIRGQGGSYGYTF
J: TRBJ1-2; V: TRBV30; D: .; size: .; DNA: TGTGCCTGGAGTGGACAGGCTGGGGGCTACACCTTC; CDR3: CAWSGQAGGYTF
J: TRBJ1-2; V: TRBV6-5; D: TRBD1; size: .; DNA: TGTGCCAGCACGCAGGGGGATAACTATGGCTACACCTTC; CDR3: CASTQGDNYGYTF
J: TRBJ1-2; V: TRBV12-3/TRBV12-4; D: TRBD1; size: .; DNA: TGTGCCAGCAGTACCCAACAGGGGTTGGGCTACACCTTC; CDR3: CASSTQQGLGYTF
J: TRBJ2-3; V: TRBV6-5; D: .; size: .; DNA: TGTGCCAGCAGTTACGTCGGGGACACAGATACGCAGTATTTT; CDR3: CASSYVGDTDTQYF
J: TRBJ1-3; V: TRBV5-1; D: TRBD1; size: .; DNA: TGCGCCAGCAGCTCTAACAGGGGTCGGACCATATATTTT; CDR3: CASSSNRGRTIYF
J: TRBJ2-7; V: TRBV7-3; D: .; size: .; DNA: TGTGCCAGCAGCTTAAGCGGGACAGACACCTACGAGCAGTACTTC; CDR3: CASSLSGTDTYEQYF
J: TRBJ2-1; V: TRBV27; D: TRBD1; size: .; DNA: TGTGCCAGCAGTCCGTCCGGGACAGGGGGCGGTGAGCAGTTCTTC; CDR3: CASSPSGTGGGEQFF
J: TRBJ2-7; V: TRBV28; D: TRBD1; size: .; DNA: TGTGCCAGCAGTTGGACAGGGGCCTACGAGCAGTACTTC; CDR3: CASSWTGAYEQYF
J: TRBJ2-7; V: TRBV3-1/TRBV3-2; D: TRBD1; size: .; DNA: TGTGCCAGCAGCCTGGGGGACGGGACAGGGGGCGTTTTGCTTCACGAGCAGTACTTC; CDR3: CASSLGDGTGGVLLHEQYF
J: TRBJ1-2; V: TRBV19; D: TRBD1; size: .; DNA: TGTGCCAGCCTTCCTAGGACAGGAACATATGGCTACACCTTC; CDR3: CASLPRTGTYGYTF
J: TRBJ2-7; V: TRBV6-5; D: .; size: .; DNA: TGTGCCAGCAGTTACTCTTTCAGGGACTACGAGCAGTACTTC; CDR3: CASSYSFRDYEQYF
J: TRBJ1-3; V: TRBV3-1/TRBV3-2; D: TRBD1; size: .; DNA: TGTGCCAGCAGCCAACCCGGGACAGCTGGAAACACCATATATTTT; CDR3: CASSQPGTAGNTIYF
J: TRBJ1-2; V: TRBV19; D: TRBD1; size: .; DNA: TGTGCCAGTAGTATGAATTGGGACAGACTCTATGGCTACACCTTC; CDR3: CASSMNWDRLYGYTF
J: TRBJ2-7; V: TRBV6-2/TRBV6-3; D: .; size: few; DNA: TGTGCCAGCAGTTTGAGCACCGAGCAGTACTTC; CDR3: CASSLSTEQYF
J: TRBJ2-7; V: TRBV5-1; D: TRBD2; size: .; DNA: TGCGCCAGCAGCTCCGGGACTAGCGGGAGCGAGCAGTACTTC; CDR3: CASSSGTSGSEQYF
J: TRBJ1-6; V: TRBV3-1/TRBV3-2; D: .; size: .; DNA: TGTGCCAGCAGCCAAGATTTTCCGGGATCACCCCTCCACTTT; CDR3: CASSQDFPGSPLHF
J: TRBJ2-1; V: TRBV28; D: TRBD2; size: .; DNA: TGTGCCATTAACGGCGCTAGCGGGGGTGTGGATGAGCAGTTCTTC; CDR3: CAINGASGGVDEQFF